This TCR beta chain was retrieved from a study of T-cell reconstitution after alpha-beta-depleted transplantation in children (dated by TCRdb to about 2016). About the study as a whole: Using TCR repertoire profiling, the study followed T-cell immune reconstitution in a quantitative way in children after TCRalphabeta/CD19-depleted allogeneic hematopoietic cell transplantation.

Explained via the paper, the treatment or condition label denotes: allogeneic hematopoietic cell transplantation with graft depleted of TCRalphabeta T cells and CD19 B cells. Transplant recipients were children who received TCRalphabeta/CD19-depleted allogeneic hematopoietic cell grafts. The full study reports these points: Over subsequent months, a decline in hyperexpanded clone frequencies was noted, and after one year, T-cell counts and TCRbeta diversity were mostly ascribed to newly produced T cells. In some patients, high TCRbeta diversity at day 60 was attributed to recipient T cells and intrathymic progenitors that had survived conditioning. About two months after transplant, the apparently early recovery of alphabetaT-cell counts reportedly depended on just several hundred clones that had expanded rapidly and came from non-depleted graft cells.

Germline trimming amounts to 6 bases on V and 6 bases on J, with 10 as the count of junction bases outside the gene matches. In the germline V gene (reference sequence), CDR1 corresponds to DFQATT and CDR2 to SNEGSKA. Counted from cysteine to phenylalanine, this CDR3 has 14 amino acids. Just CDR3 DNA is preserved here, 42 bases in frame from base 1. The library was prepared using PCR. The instrument given in TCRdb is Illumina HiSeq 2500. Molecular barcoding was employed in the preparation of TCR libraries, with unique molecular identifiers being used to normalize TCRbeta repertoire quantification. TCRdb took the public reads, trimmed them with fastp at Q25, ran MiXCR for clone calling and kept in-frame beta chains. When rows share a CDR3 protein, they turn into one entry using the most common DNA and genes. For this sample the table gives about 580,000 distinct CDR3 sequences, of which over 20% were detected only once. The ten biggest clones cover 30% to 45% of the sample.

Remarks on this clonotype: What antigen it recognizes has not been identified. It has no much larger one-base neighbor in the sample; base qualities were not kept.

This receptor was obtained from a boy less than two years old with Wiskott-Aldrich syndrome, due to receive a stem cell transplant. The chain is encoded by TRBV20-1 joined to TRBJ2-3; TRBD1 aligns with 9 central bases. This specimen was PBMCs, taken before TCRalphabeta/CD19-depleted stem cell transplant. The CDR3 in this case is CSAPGTGKGDTQYF. The sequence in DNA is TGCAGTGCCCCCGGGACAGGGAAAGGGGATACGCAGTATTTT.